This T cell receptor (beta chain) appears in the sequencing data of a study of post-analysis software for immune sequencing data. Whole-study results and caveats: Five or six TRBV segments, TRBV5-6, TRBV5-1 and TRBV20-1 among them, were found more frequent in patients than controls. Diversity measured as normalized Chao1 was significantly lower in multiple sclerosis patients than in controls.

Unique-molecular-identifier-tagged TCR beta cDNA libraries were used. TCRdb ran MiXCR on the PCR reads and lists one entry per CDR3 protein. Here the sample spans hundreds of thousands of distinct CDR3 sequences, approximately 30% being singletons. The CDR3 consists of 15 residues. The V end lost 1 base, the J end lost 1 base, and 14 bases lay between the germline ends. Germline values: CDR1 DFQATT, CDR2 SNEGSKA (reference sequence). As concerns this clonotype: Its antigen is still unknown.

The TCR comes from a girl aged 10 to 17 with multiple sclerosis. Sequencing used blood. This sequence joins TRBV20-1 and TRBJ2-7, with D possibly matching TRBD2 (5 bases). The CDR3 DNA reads TGCAGTGCTAGAGGGCTGGCTCGGGAATCCTACGAGCAGTACTTC. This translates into CSARGLARESYEQYF.